These 19 T cell receptor beta chains came from one sample sequenced in a study of blood T cell repertoires in COVID-19. The data were produced by immunoSEQ multiplex PCR, yet TCRdb's version contains in-frame clones alone and is incomplete. The sample lists around 260,000 clones; roughly 85% were seen once. The material sequenced was peripheral blood. The source of these receptors is a man aged 60 to 75 who had recovered from COVID-19.

CDR3 region: CASSPPSLAGGTDTQYF. The CDR3 bases are TGTGCCAGCTCACCACCTTCCCTGGCGGGAGGAACAGATACGCAGTATTTT. The chain recombines TRBV18 with TRBJ2-3; TRBD2 aligns across 8 bases. Germline loops: CDR1 KGHSH, CDR2 LQKENI. The length of the CDR3 is 17 residues. J gave up 3 bases and V 0 bases, and 8 bases lay outside the gene matches.

Written as DNA, the CDR3 is TGTGCCAGCAGCACGGGAGGTGAAAAACTGTTTTTT. Translated, it gives CASSTGGEKLFF. This chain uses TRBV7-9 with TRBJ1-4; D unclear. CDR3 length: 12 amino acids. The V gene lost 5 bases and the J gene lost 7 bases, with 8 bases spanning the gap. CDR1 is SEHNR and CDR2 is FQNEAQ in the germline V gene (reference sequence).

The chain recombines TRBV28 with TRBJ2-1; weak D call: TRBD2 (6 bases). The CDR3 extends over 15 amino acids. Germline V CDR1 and CDR2: MDHEN, SYDVKM. V was clipped by 4 bases and J by 8 bases, with 18 bases between them. The CDR3 DNA follows: TGTGCCAGCAGTTCCCGCGGGATGTTAATGGATGAGCAGTTCTTC. This codes for CASSSRGMLMDEQFF.

The chain carries TRBV18 and TRBJ2-7; 7 bases line up with TRBD1. This CDR3 is built from 15 residues. The germline V gene encodes CDR1 KGHSH and CDR2 LQKENI. V dropped 1 base and J dropped 2; count of bases not matched to a gene: 5. The CDR3 DNA reads as TGTGCCAGCTCACCACACCGGGACAGACCCTACGAGCAGTACTTC. Translating gives CASSPHRDRPYEQYF.

The chain links TRBV28 to TRBJ1-1, with D hard to call. In germline, CDR1 is MDHEN, CDR2 SYDVKM. The V end was cut by 6 bases, the J end by 5 bases, with 10 bases between. The CDR3 runs 12 residues. The CDR3 here is CASSLYITEAFF. DNA of the CDR3: TGTGCCAGCAGCCTTTATATTACTGAAGCTTTCTTT.

Note on this clone: The sample contains more than one DNA sequence encoding this CDR3. The V gene is TRBV18, the J gene TRBJ2-3, with 10 bases aligning to TRBD2. The junction had 3 bases not matched to a gene; V was cut back by 4 bases and J by 2 bases. This CDR3 region has 15 residues. Germline V lookup: CDR1 KGHSH, CDR2 LQKENI. CDR3 sequence: CASSRTSGNTDTQYF. As DNA, the CDR3 is TGTGCCAGCTCACGAACTAGCGGGAACACAGATACGCAGTATTTT.

This clone was seen once. The V call is TRBV6-5, the J call TRBJ2-1, with 8 nucleotides matching TRBD2. Per germline, CDR1 MNHEY and CDR2 SVGAGI. This CDR3 has 15 residues. The junction had 8 bases not matched to a gene; V was cut back by 4 bases and J by 6 bases. Written as DNA, the CDR3 is TGTGCCAGCAGTTCAAGCGGGAGACGGGCCAATGAGCAGTTCTTC. This codes for CASSSSGRRANEQFF.

The chain is built from TRBV4-2 and TRBJ2-1; the match to TRBD1 covers 8 bases. There are 14 residues in the CDR3. Germline CDR1 LGHNA, CDR2 YNFKEQ. V was clipped by 3 bases and J by 9 bases; unmatched bases: 7. This CDR3 is CASSHPGGWGEQFF. The CDR3 bases are TGTGCCAGCAGCCATCCAGGGGGCTGGGGTGAGCAGTTCTTC.

V is TRBV11-2 and J is TRBJ2-1; TRBD1 matches 11 bases. Germline V lookup: CDR1 SGHAT, CDR2 FQNNGV. The CDR3 covers 16 residues. V trimming: 5 bases; J trimming: 5 bases; junction bases outside the gene matches: 8. The CDR3 nucleotides read TGTGCCAGCAGCAGATCCGGGACAGGGGGGAACAATGAGCAGTTCTTC. Protein sequence: CASSRSGTGGNNEQFF.

This clone appeared a few times. The chain employs TRBV3-1 (or the pseudogene TRBV3-2) and TRBJ1-2; the match to TRBD1 covers 9 bases. This CDR3 comprises 14 residues. Germline V gives CDR1 LGHDT, CDR2 YNNKEL (reference sequence). Unmatched junction bases numbered 7, after V lost 3 bases and J lost 8 bases. For the CDR3, the DNA is TGTGCCAGCAGCCAGAATAACAGGGGGCTCGGCTACACCTTC. It translates to CASSQNNRGLGYTF.

There are many counts of this clone. The V call is TRBV30, the J call TRBJ2-2; a weak D match, TRBD2 (6 bases). This CDR3 has 16 residues. The V and J ends lost 7 bases and 1 base respectively, with 19 bases between them. Germline CDR1 and CDR2: GTSNPN and SVGIG (reference sequence). The CDR3 reads CASPRTLALNTGELFF. The CDR3 DNA reads TGTGCCTCCCCCCGAACCCTAGCGCTGAACACCGGGGAGCTGTTTTTT.

The rearrangement joins TRBV3-1 (or the pseudogene TRBV3-2) to TRBJ1-1; a possible D gene is TRBD1 (6 bases). The V end lost 6 bases, the J end lost 0 bases, and 14 bases lay between the germline ends. The length of the CDR3 is 15 residues. Germline values: CDR1 LGHDT, CDR2 YNNKEL (reference sequence). The CDR3 nucleotides are TGTGCCAGCAGAGCAAACAGGGCGATGAACACTGAAGCTTTCTTT. It is translated as CASRANRAMNTEAFF.

This sequence joins TRBV11-2 and TRBJ1-4, with 10 bases fitting TRBD1. This CDR3 region has 14 residues. Germline values: CDR1 SGHAT, CDR2 FQNNGV. V lost 4 bases, J lost 5 bases, and 1 base stayed unmatched. The CDR3 region is CASSSDRGNEKLFF. Written as DNA, the CDR3 is TGTGCCAGCAGCTCGGACAGGGGGAATGAAAAACTGTTTTTT.

The V call is TRBV7-6, the J call TRBJ1-6; perhaps TRBD1 as D (6 bases). The germline CDR1 and CDR2 sequences are SGHVS and FNYEAQ. V was shortened by 5 bases and J by 2 bases, with 13 bases between the two germline ends. The CDR3 loop spans 16 amino acids. The CDR3, as DNA: TGTGCCAGCAGCGTCCAGGGGCCCACCTATAATTCACCCCTCCACTTT. Its protein product is CASSVQGPTYNSPLHF.

The CDR3 coding sequence is TGTGCCAGCAGTAATACAGGGGAATACACCTTC. It encodes CASSNTGEYTF. The chain is built from TRBV6-1 and TRBJ1-2; TRBD1 matches at 7 bases. Germline CDR1 is MNHNS and CDR2 is SASEGT. V lost 5 bases, J lost 11 bases, and 5 bases stayed unmatched. This CDR3 contains 11 residues.

This sequence joins TRBV7-9 and TRBJ1-2, with D perhaps TRBD1 (6 bases). The V end lost 10 bases, the J end lost 8 bases, and 20 bases lay between the germline ends. The CDR3 contains 13 residues. Looked up from germline, CDR1 is SEHNR and CDR2 is FQNEAQ (reference sequence). CDR3 DNA sequence: TGTGCCATACAGGGCGGTCCAGTGCAGGGCTACACCTTC. Translated: CAIQGGPVQGYTF.

As to this clone: Other DNA sequences from this sample encode an identical CDR3 as well. V gene TRBV18 combines with J gene TRBJ1-6; 9 bases match TRBD1. The length of the CDR3 is 14 residues. Germline CDR1 and CDR2: KGHSH and LQKENI. Unmatched junction bases numbered 2, after V lost 4 bases and J lost 7 bases. The CDR3 coding sequence is TGTGCCAGCTCACGGGACAGGGCGAATTCACCCCTCCACTTT. Its protein product is CASSRDRANSPLHF.

J is TRBJ2-1 and V is TRBV7-2, with a weak D call TRBD1 (5 bases). The CDR3 spans 12 residues. Trimming stripped 5 bases from V and 9 bases from J, with 11 bases between. Looked up from germline, CDR1 is SGHTA and CDR2 is FQGNSA. As DNA, the CDR3 is TGTGCCAGCAGCCGGCAGGGTTTTGAGCAGTTCTTC. It translates to CASSRQGFEQFF.

This clone was recorded once. The J gene is TRBJ2-7, the V gene TRBV7-3, with 8 bases fitting TRBD1. Trimming removed 2 bases from V and 4 bases from J; junction bases left unmatched: 7. Germline V gene lookup returns CDR1 SGHTA and CDR2 FQGTGA. The CDR3 sequence is 15 residues long. The CDR3 DNA sequence: TGTGCCAGCAGCTTAGGACAGGGCCTTGGATACGAGCAGTACTTC. This encodes CASSLGQGLGYEQYF.